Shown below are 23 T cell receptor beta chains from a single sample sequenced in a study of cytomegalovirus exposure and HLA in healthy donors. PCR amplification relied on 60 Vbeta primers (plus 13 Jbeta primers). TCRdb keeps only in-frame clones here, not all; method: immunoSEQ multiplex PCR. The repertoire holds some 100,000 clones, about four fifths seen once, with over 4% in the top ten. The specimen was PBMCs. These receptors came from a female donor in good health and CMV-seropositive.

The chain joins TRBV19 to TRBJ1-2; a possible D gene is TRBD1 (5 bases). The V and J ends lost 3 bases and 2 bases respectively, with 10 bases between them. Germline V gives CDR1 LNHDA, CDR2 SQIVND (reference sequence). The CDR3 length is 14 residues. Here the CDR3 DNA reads TGTGCCAGTAGTATTGGCGCAGGGAACTATGGCTACACCTTC. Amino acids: CASSIGAGNYGYTF.

The CDR3 spells CASSEGGVHTQYF. CDR3 bases: TGCGCCAGCAGTGAAGGGGGGGTTCATACGCAGTATTTT. The rearrangement uses TRBV10-2 and TRBJ2-3; the D gene is possibly TRBD2 (7 bases). Germline-derived CDR1 and CDR2 are WSHSY and SAAADI. V lost 3 bases and J 7 bases, leaving 11 bases between the germline ends. CDR3 size: 13 residues.

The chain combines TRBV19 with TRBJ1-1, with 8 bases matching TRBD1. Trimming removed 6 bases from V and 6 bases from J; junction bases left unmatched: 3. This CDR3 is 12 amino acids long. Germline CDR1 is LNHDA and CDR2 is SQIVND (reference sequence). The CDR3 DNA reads TGTGCCAGTAGACAGGGGGACGCTGAAGCTTTCTTT. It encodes CASRQGDAEAFF.

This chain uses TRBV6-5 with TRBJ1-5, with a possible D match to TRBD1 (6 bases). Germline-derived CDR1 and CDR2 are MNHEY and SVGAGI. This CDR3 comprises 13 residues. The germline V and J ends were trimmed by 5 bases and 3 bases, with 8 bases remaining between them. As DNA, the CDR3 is TGTGCCAGCAGTCGGACAGTCAATCAGCCCCAGCATTTT. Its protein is CASSRTVNQPQHF.

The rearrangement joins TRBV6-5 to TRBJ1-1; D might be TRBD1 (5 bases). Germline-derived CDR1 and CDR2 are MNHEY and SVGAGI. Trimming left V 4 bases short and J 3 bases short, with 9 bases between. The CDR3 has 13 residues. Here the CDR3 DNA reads TGTGCCAGCAGTTTTAGACAGCACACTGAAGCTTTCTTT. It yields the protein CASSFRQHTEAFF.

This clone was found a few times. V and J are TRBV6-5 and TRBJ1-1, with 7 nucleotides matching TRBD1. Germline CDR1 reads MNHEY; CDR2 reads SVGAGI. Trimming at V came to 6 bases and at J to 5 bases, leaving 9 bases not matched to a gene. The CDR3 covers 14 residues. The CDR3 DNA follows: TGTGCCAGCAGAAACGCAGGGGGGATGACTGAAGCTTTCTTT. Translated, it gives CASRNAGGMTEAFF.

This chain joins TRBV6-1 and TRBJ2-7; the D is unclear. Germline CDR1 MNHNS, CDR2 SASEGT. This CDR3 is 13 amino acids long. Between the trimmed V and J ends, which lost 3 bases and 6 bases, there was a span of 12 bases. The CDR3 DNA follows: TGTGCCAGCAGTGAGTTAGTACTCGGCGAGCAGTACTTC. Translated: CASSELVLGEQYF.

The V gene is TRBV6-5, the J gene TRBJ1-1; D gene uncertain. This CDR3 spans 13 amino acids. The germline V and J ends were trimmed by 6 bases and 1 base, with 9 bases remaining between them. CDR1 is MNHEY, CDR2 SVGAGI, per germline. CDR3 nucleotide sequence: TGTGCCAGCAGGGAAGGGAGGAACACTGAAGCTTTCTTT. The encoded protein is CASREGRNTEAFF.

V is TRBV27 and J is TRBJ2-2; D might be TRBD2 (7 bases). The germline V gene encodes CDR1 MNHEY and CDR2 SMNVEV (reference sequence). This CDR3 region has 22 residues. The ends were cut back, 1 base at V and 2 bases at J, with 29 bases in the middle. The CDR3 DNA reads TGTGCCAGCAGTTTATGGGGAGGGAGGGGCAGGGGCTCCCTTAAAAACACCGGGGAGCTGTTTTTT. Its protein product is CASSLWGGRGRGSLKNTGELFF.

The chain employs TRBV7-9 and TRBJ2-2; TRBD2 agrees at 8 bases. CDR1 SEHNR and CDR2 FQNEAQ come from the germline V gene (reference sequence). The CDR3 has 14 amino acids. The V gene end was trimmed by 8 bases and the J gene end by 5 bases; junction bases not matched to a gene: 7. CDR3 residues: CASRISGVTGELFF. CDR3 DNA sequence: TGTGCCAGCCGAATTAGCGGGGTGACCGGGGAGCTGTTTTTT.

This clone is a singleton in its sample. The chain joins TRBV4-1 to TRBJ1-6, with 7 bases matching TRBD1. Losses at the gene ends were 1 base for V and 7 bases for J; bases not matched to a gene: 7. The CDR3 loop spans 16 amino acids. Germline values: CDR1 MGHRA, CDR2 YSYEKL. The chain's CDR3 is CASSQVGDRANSPLHF. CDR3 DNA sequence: TGCGCCAGCAGCCAAGTCGGCGACAGGGCCAATTCACCCCTCCACTTT.

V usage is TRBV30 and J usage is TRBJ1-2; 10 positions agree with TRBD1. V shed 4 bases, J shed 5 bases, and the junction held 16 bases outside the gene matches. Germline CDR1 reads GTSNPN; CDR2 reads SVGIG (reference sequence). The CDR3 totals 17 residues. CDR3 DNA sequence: TGTGCCTGGACTCCCGGAAGGTTGGGACAGGGGTATTATGGCTACACCTTC. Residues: CAWTPGRLGQGYYGYTF.

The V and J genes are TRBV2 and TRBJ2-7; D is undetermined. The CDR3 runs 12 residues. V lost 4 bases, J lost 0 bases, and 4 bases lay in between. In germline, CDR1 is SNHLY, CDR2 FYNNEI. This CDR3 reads CASSGASYEQYF. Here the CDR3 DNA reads TGTGCCAGCAGTGGGGCCTCCTACGAGCAGTACTTC.

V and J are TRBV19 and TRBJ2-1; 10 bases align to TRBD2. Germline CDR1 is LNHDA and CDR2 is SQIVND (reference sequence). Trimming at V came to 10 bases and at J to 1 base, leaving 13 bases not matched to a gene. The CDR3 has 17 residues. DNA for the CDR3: TGTGCCACCAGTATGGGTAGCGGGGGGTTATCCTACAATGAGCAGTTCTTC. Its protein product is CATSMGSGGLSYNEQFF.

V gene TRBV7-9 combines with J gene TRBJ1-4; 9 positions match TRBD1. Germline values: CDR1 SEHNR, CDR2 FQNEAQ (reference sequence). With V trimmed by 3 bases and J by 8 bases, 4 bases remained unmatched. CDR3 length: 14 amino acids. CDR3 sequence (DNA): TGTGCCAGCAGCTTTGGGACAGGGAGCGAAAAACTGTTTTTT. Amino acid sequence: CASSFGTGSEKLFF.

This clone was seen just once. The CDR3 nucleotides are TGTGCCAGTAGTGCCCTAGCTCCAACTAATGAAAAACTGTTTTTT. Amino acids: CASSALAPTNEKLFF. The J gene is TRBJ1-4, the V gene TRBV19, with unresolved D. This CDR3 comprises 15 residues. The V and J ends lost 5 bases and 0 bases respectively, with 10 bases between them. CDR1 is LNHDA, CDR2 SQIVND, per germline (reference sequence).

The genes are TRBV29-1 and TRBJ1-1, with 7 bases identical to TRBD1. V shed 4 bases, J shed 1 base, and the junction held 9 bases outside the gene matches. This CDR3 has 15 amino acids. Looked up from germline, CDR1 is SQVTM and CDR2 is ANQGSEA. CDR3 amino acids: CSVAGHTGENTEAFF. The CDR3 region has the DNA TGCAGCGTTGCGGGTCATACAGGGGAGAACACTGAAGCTTTCTTT.

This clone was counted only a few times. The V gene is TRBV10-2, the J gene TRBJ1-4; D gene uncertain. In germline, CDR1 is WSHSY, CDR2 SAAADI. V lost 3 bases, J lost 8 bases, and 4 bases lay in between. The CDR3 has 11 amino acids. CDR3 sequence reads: CASSDEEKLFF. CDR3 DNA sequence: TGCGCCAGCAGTGATGAGGAAAAACTGTTTTTT.

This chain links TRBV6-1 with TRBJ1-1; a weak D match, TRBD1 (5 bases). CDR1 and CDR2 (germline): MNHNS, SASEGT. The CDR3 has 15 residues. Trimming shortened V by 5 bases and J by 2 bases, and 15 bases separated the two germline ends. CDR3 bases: TGTGCCAGCAGTTCCTACCTAGGGGTAAACACTGAAGCTTTCTTT. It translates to CASSSYLGVNTEAFF.

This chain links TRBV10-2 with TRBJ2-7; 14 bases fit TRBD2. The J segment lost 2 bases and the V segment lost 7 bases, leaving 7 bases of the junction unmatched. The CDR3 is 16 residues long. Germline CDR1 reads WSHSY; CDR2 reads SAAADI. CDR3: CASTRTSGRQTYEQYF. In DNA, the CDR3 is TGCGCCAGCACCCGGACTAGCGGGAGGCAGACCTACGAGCAGTACTTC.

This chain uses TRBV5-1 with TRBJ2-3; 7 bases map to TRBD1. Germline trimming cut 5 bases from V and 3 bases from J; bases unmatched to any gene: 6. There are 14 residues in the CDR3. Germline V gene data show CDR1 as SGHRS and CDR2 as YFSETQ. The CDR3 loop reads CASRGGQQTDTQYF. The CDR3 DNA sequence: TGCGCCAGCAGAGGGGGACAGCAGACAGATACGCAGTATTTT.

CDR3 loop: CASSPGVSYEQYF. For the CDR3, the DNA is TGTGCCAGCAGCCCGGGAGTCTCCTACGAGCAGTACTTC. The V call is TRBV9, the J call TRBJ2-5; possibly TRBD2 for D (6 bases). The end of the DNA fits TRBJ2-7 better, so the J call may be wrong. Germline V gene lookup returns CDR1 SGDLS and CDR2 YYNGEE. The CDR3 runs to 13 residues.

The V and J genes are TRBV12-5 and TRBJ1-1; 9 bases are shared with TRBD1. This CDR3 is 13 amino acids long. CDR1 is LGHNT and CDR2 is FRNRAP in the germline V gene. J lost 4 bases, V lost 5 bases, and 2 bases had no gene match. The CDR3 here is CASGVQGATEAFF. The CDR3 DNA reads TGTGCTAGTGGTGTACAGGGGGCCACTGAAGCTTTCTTT.